The 2 T cell receptor beta chains reported below all come from one sample, sequenced in a study of T-cell memory formation after mild COVID-19. MiXCR was run by TCRdb on the 5' RACE reads, yielding one entry per CDR3 protein. The sample records roughly 620,000 distinct CDR3 sequences, more than 15% being singletons. The sequencing sample was made of PBMCs or a T cell subset sorted from them (not recorded which). These receptors all come from an adult woman who had mild COVID-19 (a few samples of this study predate the infection). Cell type and time point are not known.

With regard to this clonotype: The junction and the germline gene differ at one end; a read error may be behind it. J is TRBJ2-2 and V is TRBV12-3 or TRBV12-4; 7 bases agree with TRBD2. The length of the CDR3 is 14 residues. The CDR3 DNA is TGTTCCAGCAGTTTGGCGGGAGTGACCGGGGAGCTGTTTTTT. Residues: CSSSLAGVTGELFF.

The chain uses TRBV3-1 and TRBJ2-7, with 10 bases that match TRBD2. Germline values: CDR1 LGHDT, CDR2 YNNKEL (reference sequence). The CDR3 runs to 16 residues. With 4 bases clipped from V and 4 bases from J, the junction kept 10 bases outside the gene matches. CDR3 residues: CASSPRTSGWVYEQYF. The CDR3 DNA follows: TGTGCCAGCAGCCCGCGGACTAGCGGATGGGTGTACGAGCAGTACTTC.